The entry below describes one T cell receptor beta chain. It has no known antigen specificity. Base qualities are not provided; no much larger clone lies one nucleotide away. The immunoSEQ Assay, a bias-controlled multiplex PCR, was used to amplify TCRbeta CDR3 regions from genomic DNA. The original methods were these. The number of nucleated cells in each sample was estimated from the amplification of reference gene primers within the assay. To quantify the absolute abundance of each unique TCRbeta CDR3 rearrangement, sequence reads were collapsed and filtered. Productive Simpson clonality was computed per sample as the square root of Simpson's diversity index over productive rearrangements. Imported from immuneACCESS, the table was reduced by TCRdb to in-frame sequences with V and J called. These copies leave out some clones; in studies compared against another copy, an unresolved V gene accounts for under half, and the cause of the remainder is not known. V and J calls plus clone size are reproduced from that table; the DNA served to infer D and trimming. Recorded for this sample are 150,000 to 200,000 clones; more than 80% of them occurred a single time. Clones ranked in the top ten supply roughly 8.2% of the sample.

The sample is drawn from a study of blood T cell repertoires in COVID-19 (dated by TCRdb to 2020 to 2022). In the study overall: Samples covering the acute and convalescent phases of COVID-19 were provided by collaborators in the United States, Italy and Spain. The prospective study material was composed of cDNA or gDNA derived from T cells, B-cell-depleted T cells, or PBMCs. Subjects who had been exposed to COVID-19, were actively infected with it, or had recovered from it provided the deeply sampled blood TCRbeta repertoires that made up the dataset. A freely available public database, intended as a resource for researchers studying the immune response to SARS-CoV-2, is where the repertoires were released. Samples came from the ongoing ImmuneRACE study (first 160 participants) plus 1,254 subjects from 6 global collaborators. The sample metadata nearly always contained a de-identified subject ID, COVID-19 status, age in years and sex. HLA class I and class II types, where available, came from metadata supplied by the sample provider rather than from assay-based typing.

Collaborating institutions collected whole blood in K2EDTA tubes following their own protocols. For TCRbeta analysis, collaborators shipped samples as frozen whole blood, isolated PBMCs, or DNA extracted from either of those sample types. The research as a whole found: The quantity of clinical and demographic metadata differed by source and by participant and was supplied without curation.

Sequencing was carried out using peripheral blood. The receptor comes from a woman aged 55-70 years with acute or convalescent COVID-19.

This receptor has the CDR3 CASSLITGGANYGYTF. DNA sequence: TGTGCCAGCAGTTTGATCACAGGGGGAGCTAACTATGGCTACACCTTC. The sequence links TRBV28 to TRBJ1-2, with 8 bases in between that match TRBD1. The CDR3 covers 16 residues, taking in both the cysteine and the phenylalanine. CDR3 DNA is the only sequence kept; it has 48 bases, read in frame from the first base. V is pruned by 3 bases and J by 0 bases, leaving 6 bases of the junction without a gene match. CDR1 and CDR2 are drawn from the germline V gene: MDHEN, SYDVKM.